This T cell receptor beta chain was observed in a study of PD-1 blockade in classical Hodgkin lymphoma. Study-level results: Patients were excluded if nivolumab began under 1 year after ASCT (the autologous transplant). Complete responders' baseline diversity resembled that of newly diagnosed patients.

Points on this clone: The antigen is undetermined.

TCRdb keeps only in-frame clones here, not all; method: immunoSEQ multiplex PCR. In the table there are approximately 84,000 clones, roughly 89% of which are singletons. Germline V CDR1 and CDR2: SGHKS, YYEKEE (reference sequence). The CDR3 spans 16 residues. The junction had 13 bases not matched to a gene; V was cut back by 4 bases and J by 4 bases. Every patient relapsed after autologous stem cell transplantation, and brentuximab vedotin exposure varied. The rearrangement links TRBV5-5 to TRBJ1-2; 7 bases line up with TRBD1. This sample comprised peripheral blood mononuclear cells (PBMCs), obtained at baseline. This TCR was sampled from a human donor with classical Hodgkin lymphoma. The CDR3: CASSLSQAGTAYGYTF. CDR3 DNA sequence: TGTGCCAGCAGCCTATCCCAGGCGGGGACAGCCTATGGCTACACCTTC.